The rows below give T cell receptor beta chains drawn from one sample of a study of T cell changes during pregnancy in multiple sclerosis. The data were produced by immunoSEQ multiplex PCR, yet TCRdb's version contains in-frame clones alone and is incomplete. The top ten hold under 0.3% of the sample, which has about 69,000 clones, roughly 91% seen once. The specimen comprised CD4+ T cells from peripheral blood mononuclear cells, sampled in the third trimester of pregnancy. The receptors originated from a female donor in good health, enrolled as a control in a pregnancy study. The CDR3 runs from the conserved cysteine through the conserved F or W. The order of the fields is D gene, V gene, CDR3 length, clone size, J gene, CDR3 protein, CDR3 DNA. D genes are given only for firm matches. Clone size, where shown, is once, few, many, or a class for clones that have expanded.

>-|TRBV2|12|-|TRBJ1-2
CASSVRDYGYTF
TGTGCCAGCAGTGTCAGGGACTATGGCTACACCTTC
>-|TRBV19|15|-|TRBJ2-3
CASSIEGGDTDTQYF
TGTGCCAGTAGTATAGAAGGGGGGGACACAGATACGCAGTATTTT
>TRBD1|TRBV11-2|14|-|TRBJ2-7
CASSQQGLGDEQYF
TGTGCCAGCAGCCAACAGGGGTTGGGGGACGAGCAGTACTTC
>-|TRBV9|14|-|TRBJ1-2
CASRSHQAEYGYTF
TGTGCCAGCAGGTCCCATCAAGCTGAATATGGCTACACCTTC
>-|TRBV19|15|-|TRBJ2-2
CASSSTRSVSGELFF
TGTGCCAGTAGCTCCACTAGGTCCGTATCCGGGGAGCTGTTTTTT
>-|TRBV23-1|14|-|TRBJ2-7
CASSQSTPAYEQYF
TGCGCCAGCAGTCAATCGACTCCTGCCTACGAGCAGTACTTC
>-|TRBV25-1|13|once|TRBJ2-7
CASSDGGAYEQYF
TGTGCCAGCAGTGATGGGGGCGCCTACGAGCAGTACTTC
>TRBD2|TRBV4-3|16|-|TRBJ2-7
CASSQDWLAGDHEQYF
TGCGCCAGCAGCCAAGATTGGCTAGCGGGGGACCACGAGCAGTACTTC
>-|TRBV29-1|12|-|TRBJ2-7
CSVVGYSYEQYF
TGCAGCGTTGTCGGGTACTCCTACGAGCAGTACTTC
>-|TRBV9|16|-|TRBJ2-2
CASSVTAVPRTGELFF
TGTGCCAGCAGCGTAACAGCGGTCCCCCGGACCGGGGAGCTGTTTTTT
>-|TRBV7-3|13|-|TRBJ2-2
CASSSRNTGELFF
TGTGCCAGCAGCTCGAGGAACACCGGGGAGCTGTTTTTT
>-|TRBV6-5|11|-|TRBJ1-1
CASMGITEAFF
TGTGCCAGCATGGGCATCACTGAAGCTTTCTTT
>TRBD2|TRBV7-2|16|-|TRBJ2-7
CASSFGLAGNTYEQYF
TGTGCCAGCAGCTTCGGACTAGCGGGGAACACCTACGAGCAGTACTTC
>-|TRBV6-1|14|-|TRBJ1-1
CASSGGQSNTEAFF
TGTGCCAGCAGTGGAGGACAGTCGAACACTGAAGCTTTCTTT
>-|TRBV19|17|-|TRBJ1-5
CASSIGGGQYSNQPQHF
TGTGCCAGTAGTATTGGAGGCGGACAGTATAGCAATCAGCCCCAGCATTTT
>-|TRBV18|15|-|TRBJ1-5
CASRPLRVSNQPQHF
TGTGCCAGCCGTCCTCTGAGGGTTAGCAATCAGCCCCAGCATTTT
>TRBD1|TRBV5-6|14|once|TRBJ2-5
CASSSTGAQETQYF
TGTGCCAGCAGCTCCACAGGGGCTCAAGAGACCCAGTACTTC
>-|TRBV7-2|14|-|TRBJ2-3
CASSFPTVSDTQYF
TGTGCCAGCAGTTTTCCGACAGTCTCAGATACGCAGTATTTT
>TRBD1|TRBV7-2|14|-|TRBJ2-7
CASSNRQGVYEQYF
TGTGCCAGCAGCAACCGACAGGGGGTCTACGAGCAGTACTTC
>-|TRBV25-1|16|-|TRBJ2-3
CASSSTGSSSTDTQYF
TGTGCCAGCAGTTCGACAGGAAGTTCTAGCACAGATACGCAGTATTTT
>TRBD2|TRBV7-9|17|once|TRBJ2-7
CASSRRLAGGLSTEQYF
TGTGCCAGCAGCCGGAGACTAGCGGGGGGGCTTTCGACCGAGCAGTACTTC
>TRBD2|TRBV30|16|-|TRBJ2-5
CAWSGQFGGSKETQYF
TGTGCCTGGAGTGGACAATTCGGGGGGTCTAAAGAGACCCAGTACTTC
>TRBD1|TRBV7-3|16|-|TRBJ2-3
CASSLNRQGGTDTQYF
TGTGCCAGCAGCTTAAATAGGCAGGGGGGCACAGATACGCAGTATTTT
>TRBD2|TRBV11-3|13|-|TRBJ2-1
CASRFSGGNEQFF
TGTGCCAGCAGATTTAGCGGGGGCAATGAGCAGTTCTTC
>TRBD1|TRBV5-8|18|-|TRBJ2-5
CASSLDLYRGAGPETQYF
TGTGCCAGCAGCTTGGATCTTTACAGGGGGGCGGGTCCTGAGACCCAGTACTTC
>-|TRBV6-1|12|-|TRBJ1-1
CASSEARGEAFF
TGTGCCAGCAGTGAAGCGCGGGGGGAAGCTTTCTTT
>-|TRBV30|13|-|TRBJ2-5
CAWSRQDQETQYF
TGTGCCTGGAGCCGACAGGACCAAGAGACCCAGTACTTC
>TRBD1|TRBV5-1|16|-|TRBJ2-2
CASSFAGTGNTGELFF
TGCGCCAGCAGCTTTGCCGGGACAGGGAACACCGGGGAGCTGTTTTTT
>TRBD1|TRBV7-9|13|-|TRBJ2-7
CASSGTGTGNPYF
TGTGCCAGCAGCGGCACCGGGACAGGGAATCCGTACTTC
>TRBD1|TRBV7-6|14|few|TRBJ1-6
CASSTGQTDSPLHF
TGTGCCAGCAGCACGGGACAGACAGATTCACCCCTCCACTTT
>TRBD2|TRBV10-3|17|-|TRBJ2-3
CAISESGPSGATDTQYF
TGTGCCATCAGTGAGTCAGGCCCTAGCGGGGCCACAGATACGCAGTATTTT
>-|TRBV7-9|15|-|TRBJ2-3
CASSLGVGNTDTQYF
TGTGCCAGCAGCTTAGGGGTCGGGAACACAGATACGCAGTATTTT
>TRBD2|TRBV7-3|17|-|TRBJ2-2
CASSLTPSGGNTGELFF
TGTGCCAGCAGCTTAACTCCTAGCGGGGGGAACACCGGGGAGCTGTTTTTT
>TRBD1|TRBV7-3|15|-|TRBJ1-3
CASSPRTGAGNTIYF
TGTGCCAGCAGCCCACGGACAGGCGCTGGAAACACCATATATTTT
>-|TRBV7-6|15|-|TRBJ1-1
CASSPGVPMNTEAFF
TGTGCCAGCAGCCCGGGGGTCCCCATGAACACTGAAGCTTTCTTT
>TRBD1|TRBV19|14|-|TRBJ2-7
CASSMGQGLGEQYF
TGTGCCAGTAGTATGGGACAGGGGTTGGGCGAGCAGTACTTC
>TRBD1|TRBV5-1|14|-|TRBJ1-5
CASSYGTAEGPQHF
TGCGCCAGCAGCTATGGGACAGCCGAGGGGCCCCAGCATTTT